This TCR beta chain was recorded in a study of cytomegalovirus exposure and HLA in healthy donors. CDR3 length: 13 residues. Trimming removed 0 bases at V and 5 bases at J, with 8 bases between. The V gene's germline CDR1 is LGHNA and CDR2 YSLEER. Concerning this clone: The target antigen is unknown.

The PCR employed 60 Vbeta primers together with 13 Jbeta primers. The assay was immunoSEQ multiplex PCR, and TCRdb's table has in-frame clones only and misses some. The sample carries 140,000 to 150,000 clones, roughly a tenth recorded once. Overall study results and limits: TCR beta sequences reportedly predicted most subjects' HLA-A and HLA-B alleles accurately.

The rearrangement uses TRBV4-3 and TRBJ2-7; D uncertain. This sequence was found in a male donor in good health and CMV-seronegative. The sequenced sample consisted of PBMCs. The CDR3 protein is CASSQDLGHEQYF. The CDR3 DNA reads TGCGCCAGCAGCCAAGATCTAGGCCACGAGCAGTACTTC.